This TCR beta chain was sequenced during a study of blood T cell repertoires in COVID-19. Study-wide background: The cDNA or gDNA used as material had been derived from T cells, B-cell-depleted T cells, or PBMCs.

In the source study's methods: Amplification of reference gene primers was used by the study to estimate nucleated cell counts. Only in-frame clones appear in the TCRdb table, and some are missing; sequencing was by immunoSEQ multiplex PCR. That table furnishes V, J and clone size, whereas the DNA furnished D and trimming. The table has 60,000 to 100,000 clones, roughly 90% seen once. CDR3 length: 16 amino acids. CDR1 and CDR2 (germline): SQVTM, ANQGSEA. V lost 1 base to trimming and J lost 0 bases; unmatched junction nucleotides: 0. The specimen sequenced was peripheral blood. The J gene is TRBJ2-6, the V gene TRBV29-1; TRBD1 matches 10 bases. The clonotype comes from a man in his fifties or sixties with active COVID-19. The CDR3 DNA reads TGCAGCGTTGAAGGGGACAGGGGCTCTGGGGCCAACGTCCTGACTTTC. Its protein is CSVEGDRGSGANVLTF.